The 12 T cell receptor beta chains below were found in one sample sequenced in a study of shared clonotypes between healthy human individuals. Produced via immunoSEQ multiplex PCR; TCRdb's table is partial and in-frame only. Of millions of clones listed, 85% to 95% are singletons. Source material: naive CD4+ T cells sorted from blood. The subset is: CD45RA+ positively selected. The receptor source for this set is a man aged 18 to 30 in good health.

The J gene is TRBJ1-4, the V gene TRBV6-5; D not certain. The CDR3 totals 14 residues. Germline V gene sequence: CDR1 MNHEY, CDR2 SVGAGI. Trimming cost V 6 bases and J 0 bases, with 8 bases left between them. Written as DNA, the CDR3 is TGTGCCAGCAGACTAGACTCAACTAATGAAAAACTGTTTTTT. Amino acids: CASRLDSTNEKLFF.

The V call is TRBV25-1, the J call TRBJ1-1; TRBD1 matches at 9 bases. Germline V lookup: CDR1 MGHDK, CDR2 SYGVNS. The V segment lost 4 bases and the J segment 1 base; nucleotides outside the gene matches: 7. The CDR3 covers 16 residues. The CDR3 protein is CASSAATGGGNTEAFF. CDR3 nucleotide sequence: TGTGCCAGCAGTGCGGCGACAGGGGGTGGGAACACTGAAGCTTTCTTT.

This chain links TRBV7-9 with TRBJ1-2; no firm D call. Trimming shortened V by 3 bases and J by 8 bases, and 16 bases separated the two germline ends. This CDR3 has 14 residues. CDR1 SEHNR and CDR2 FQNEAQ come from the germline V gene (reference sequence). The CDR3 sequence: CASSFGVGEQGYTF. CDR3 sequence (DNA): TGTGCCAGCAGCTTCGGAGTCGGGGAGCAAGGCTACACCTTC.

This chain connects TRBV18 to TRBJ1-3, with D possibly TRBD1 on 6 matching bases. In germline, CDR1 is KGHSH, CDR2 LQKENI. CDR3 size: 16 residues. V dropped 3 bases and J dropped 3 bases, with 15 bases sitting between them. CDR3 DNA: TGTGCCAGCTCACCGGGAGGCAGGACAGTTGGAAACACCATATATTTT. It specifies CASSPGGRTVGNTIYF.

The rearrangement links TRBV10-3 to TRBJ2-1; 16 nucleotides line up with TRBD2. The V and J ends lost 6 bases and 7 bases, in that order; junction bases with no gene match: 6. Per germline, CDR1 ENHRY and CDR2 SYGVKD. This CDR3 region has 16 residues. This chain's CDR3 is CAIRVGTSGGANEQFF. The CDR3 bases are TGTGCCATCAGGGTCGGGACTAGCGGGGGGGCAAATGAGCAGTTCTTC.

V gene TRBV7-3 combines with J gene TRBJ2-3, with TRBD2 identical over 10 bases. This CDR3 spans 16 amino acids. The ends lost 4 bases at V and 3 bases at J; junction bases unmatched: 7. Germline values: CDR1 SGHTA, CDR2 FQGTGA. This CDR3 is CASSSRTSGPTDTQYF. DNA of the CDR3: TGTGCCAGCAGCTCGAGGACTAGCGGACCGACAGATACGCAGTATTTT.

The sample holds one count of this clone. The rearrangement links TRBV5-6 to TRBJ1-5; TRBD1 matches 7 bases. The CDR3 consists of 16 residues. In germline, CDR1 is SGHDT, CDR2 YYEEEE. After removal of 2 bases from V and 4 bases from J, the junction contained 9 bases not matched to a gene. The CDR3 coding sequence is TGTGCCAGCAGCTTAGGCCGGGACAGAACGAATCAGCCCCAGCATTTT. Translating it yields CASSLGRDRTNQPQHF.

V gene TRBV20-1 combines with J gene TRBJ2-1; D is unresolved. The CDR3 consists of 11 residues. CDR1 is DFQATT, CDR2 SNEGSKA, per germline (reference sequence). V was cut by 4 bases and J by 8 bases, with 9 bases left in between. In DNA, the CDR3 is TGCAGTGCTACCCCCCGTTATGAGCAGTTCTTC. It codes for CSATPRYEQFF.

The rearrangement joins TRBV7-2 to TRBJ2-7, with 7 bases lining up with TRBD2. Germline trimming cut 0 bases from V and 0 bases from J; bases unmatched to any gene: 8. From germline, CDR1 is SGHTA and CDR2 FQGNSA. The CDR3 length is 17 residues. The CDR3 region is CASSLARRRESSYEQYF. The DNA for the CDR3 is TGTGCCAGCAGCTTAGCGAGGCGGCGGGAGAGCTCCTACGAGCAGTACTTC.

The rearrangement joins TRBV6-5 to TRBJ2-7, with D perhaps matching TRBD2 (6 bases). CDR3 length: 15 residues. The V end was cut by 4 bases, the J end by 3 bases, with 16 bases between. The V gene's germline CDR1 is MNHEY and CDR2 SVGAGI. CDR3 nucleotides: TGTGCCAGCAGTTCCGGGTTAGCGGAACTCTACGAGCAGTACTTC. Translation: CASSSGLAELYEQYF.

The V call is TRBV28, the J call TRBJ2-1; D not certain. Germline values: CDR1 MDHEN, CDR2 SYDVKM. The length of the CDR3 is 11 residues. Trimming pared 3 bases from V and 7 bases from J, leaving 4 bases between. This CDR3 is CASSFLNEQFF. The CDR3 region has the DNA TGTGCCAGCAGTTTTCTAAATGAGCAGTTCTTC.

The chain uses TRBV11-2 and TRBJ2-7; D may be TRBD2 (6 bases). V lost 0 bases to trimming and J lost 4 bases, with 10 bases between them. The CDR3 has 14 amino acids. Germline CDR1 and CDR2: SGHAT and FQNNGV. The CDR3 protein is CASSLDPAGYEQYF. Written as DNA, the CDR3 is TGTGCCAGCAGCTTAGACCCAGCGGGTTACGAGCAGTACTTC.